Following are 26 T cell receptor beta chains from one sample sequenced in a study of cytomegalovirus exposure and HLA in healthy donors. TCRdb keeps only in-frame clones here, not all; method: immunoSEQ multiplex PCR. The table lists over 100,000 clones, about nine tenths of them singletons, with roughly 2.2% in the top ten. Sequencing input: PBMCs. The source is a woman younger than 35 in good health and CMV-seronegative.

The chain joins TRBV6-5 to TRBJ2-1, with 7 bases lining up with TRBD2. Trimming took 0 bases from V and 4 from J; bases not matched to a gene: 6. CDR1 and CDR2 (germline): MNHEY, SVGAGI. The CDR3 runs 16 residues. In DNA, the CDR3 is TGTGCCAGCAGTTACTCTGCGGGAGAAAAGTACAATGAGCAGTTCTTC. Amino acids: CASSYSAGEKYNEQFF.

This chain joins TRBV6-5 and TRBJ2-2; no reliable D call. Germline lookup yields CDR1 MNHEY and CDR2 SVGAGI. V lost 7 bases and J lost 0, with 6 bases in between. The CDR3 totals 13 residues. The CDR3 nucleotides read TGTGCCAGCACCGTTTCGAACACCGGGGAGCTGTTTTTT. Its protein is CASTVSNTGELFF.

The J gene is TRBJ2-7, the V gene TRBV11-2, with 13 bases identical to TRBD2. CDR3 length: 15 amino acids. The trim removed 3 bases at V and 4 bases at J, leaving 3 bases unmatched. From germline, CDR1 is SGHAT and CDR2 FQNNGV. The CDR3 DNA reads as TGTGCCAGCAGCTTCGGACTAGCGGGAGAATACGAGCAGTACTTC. This sequence encodes CASSFGLAGEYEQYF.

The chain links TRBV28 to TRBJ2-3; D may be TRBD2 (6 bases). V gave up 1 base and J gave up 0 bases, with 11 bases separating them. CDR3 length: 16 amino acids. The germline V gene encodes CDR1 MDHEN and CDR2 SYDVKM. CDR3 DNA sequence: TGTGCCAGCAGTTTATACGGGAGTTCTAGCACAGATACGCAGTATTTT. It codes for CASSLYGSSSTDTQYF.

The chain carries TRBV5-1 and TRBJ2-7; 11 nucleotides agree with TRBD2. The CDR3 runs 17 residues. The V gene end was trimmed by 4 bases and the J gene end by 3 bases; junction bases not matched to a gene: 12. Germline CDR1 is SGHRS and CDR2 is YFSETQ. The CDR3 DNA sequence: TGCGCCAGCAGCGCAGGTCTAGCGGGAGGAAGAAGCTACGAGCAGTACTTC. Encoded protein: CASSAGLAGGRSYEQYF.

V gene TRBV29-1 combines with J gene TRBJ1-6, with 7 bases that match TRBD1. The CDR3 is 13 amino acids. Trimming took 7 bases from V and 10 from J; bases not matched to a gene: 10. Germline V gene data show CDR1 as SQVTM and CDR2 as ANQGSEA. CDR3 amino acids: CSATTGEASPLHF. In nucleotides, the CDR3 is TGCAGCGCTACAACAGGGGAAGCATCACCCCTCCACTTT.

The rearrangement links TRBV29-1 to TRBJ2-5; D is possibly TRBD1 (6 bases). V was shortened by 6 bases and J by 2 bases, with 10 bases between the two germline ends. CDR1 and CDR2 (germline): SQVTM, ANQGSEA. The CDR3 extends over 12 amino acids. CDR3 in amino acids: CSVGQPQETQYF. CDR3 sequence (DNA): TGCAGCGTCGGACAGCCTCAAGAGACCCAGTACTTC.

The rearrangement joins TRBV7-9 to TRBJ2-5, with a tentative D call TRBD2 (6 bases). The length of the CDR3 is 16 residues. CDR1 is SEHNR, CDR2 FQNEAQ, per germline (reference sequence). Trimming shortened V by 1 base and J by 1 base, and 13 bases separated the two germline ends. The CDR3 region has the DNA TGTGCCAGCAGCTTAGTGGAGGTGGGGGGCCAAGAGACCCAGTACTTC. As protein: CASSLVEVGGQETQYF.

This chain links TRBV11-2 with TRBJ1-2; D unresolved. Germline V lookup: CDR1 SGHAT, CDR2 FQNNGV. Trimming took 8 bases from V and 6 from J, leaving 16 bases between them. The CDR3 sequence is 13 residues long. The CDR3 is CASAVRPRDGYTF. CDR3 nucleotides: TGTGCCAGCGCTGTCCGACCGAGGGATGGCTACACCTTC. Variable domain in full (rest from reference TRBV11-2 and TRBJ1-2): EAGVAQSPRYKIIEKRQSVAFWCNPISGHATLYWYQQILGQGPKLLIQFQNNGVVDDSQLPKDRFSAERLKGVDSTLKIQPAKLEDSAVYLCASAVRPRDGYTFGSGTRLTVV.

The chain has TRBV28 and TRBJ1-1, with D possibly TRBD1 on 5 matching bases. CDR1 MDHEN and CDR2 SYDVKM come from the germline V gene. CDR3 length: 13 amino acids. V shed 7 bases and J shed 6 bases, with 15 bases lying between them. The CDR3 is CASTNPGGSEAFF. The CDR3 nucleotides are TGTGCCAGCACCAACCCCGGGGGGTCTGAAGCTTTCTTT.

The chain has TRBV19 and TRBJ2-2, with D perhaps TRBD1 (6 bases). V lost 3 bases and J 4 bases, leaving 12 bases between the germline ends. Per the germline V gene, CDR1 is LNHDA and CDR2 is SQIVND (reference sequence). This CDR3 comprises 15 residues. The CDR3 protein is CASSIQGIVTGELFF. In DNA, the CDR3 is TGTGCCAGTAGTATTCAGGGGATCGTCACCGGGGAGCTGTTTTTT.

This chain connects TRBV5-1 to TRBJ2-2; a possible D gene is TRBD1 (6 bases). The CDR3 is 16 amino acids. Trimming removed 4 bases at V and 7 bases at J, with 20 bases between. Per the germline V gene, CDR1 is SGHRS and CDR2 is YFSETQ. CDR3 sequence (DNA): TGCGCCAGCAGCCGGACACTTCCACAGGGTTTCGGGGAGCTGTTTTTT. Translated: CASSRTLPQGFGELFF.

This chain joins TRBV4-1 and TRBJ2-1, with 10 bases aligning to TRBD2. Germline values: CDR1 MGHRA, CDR2 YSYEKL. The junction had 4 bases not matched to a gene; V was cut back by 4 bases and J by 4 bases. The CDR3 length is 15 residues. CDR3 loop: CASSPGLATYNEQFF. The DNA of the CDR3 is TGCGCCAGCAGCCCGGGACTAGCGACTTACAATGAGCAGTTCTTC.

The rearrangement joins TRBV28 to TRBJ2-5; TRBD1 matches at 10 bases. The CDR3 has 16 residues. The J segment lost 5 bases and the V segment lost 6 bases, leaving 12 bases of the junction unmatched. CDR1 MDHEN and CDR2 SYDVKM come from the germline V gene. DNA for the CDR3: TGTGCCAGCAGCGCGCCGGCGGGGACAGGGGAGGAGACCCAGTACTTC. Residues: CASSAPAGTGEETQYF.

J is TRBJ2-5 and V is TRBV7-2; 9 bases match TRBD2. CDR1 SGHTA and CDR2 FQGNSA come from the germline V gene. The ends lost 2 bases at V and 5 bases at J; junction bases unmatched: 6. This CDR3 spans 15 amino acids. In DNA, the CDR3 is TGTGCCAGCAGCTTAAGAAGCGGGAGGCACGAGACCCAGTACTTC. It yields the protein CASSLRSGRHETQYF.

The CDR3 spells CASSQDRYNRGRNFINQPQHF. The DNA of the CDR3 is TGTGCCAGCAGTCAAGACCGCTACAACAGGGGGCGGAACTTCATCAATCAGCCCCAGCATTTT. The rearrangement links TRBV28 to TRBJ1-5; 9 bases are a match to TRBD1. Germline CDR1 is MDHEN and CDR2 is SYDVKM. J was trimmed by 3 bases and V by 5 bases; bases with no gene match: 23. The CDR3 covers 21 residues. The entire variable domain, with the rest obtained from reference TRBV28 and TRBJ1-5, is as follows: DVKVTQSSRYLVKRTGEKVFLECVQDMDHENMFWYRQDPGLGLRLIYFSYDVKMKEKGDIPEGYSVSREKKERFSLILESASTNQTSMYLCASSQDRYNRGRNFINQPQHFGDGTRLSIL.

The rearrangement links TRBV6-4 to TRBJ2-1; TRBD1 might be the D (6 bases). The ends were cut back, 0 bases at V and 11 bases at J, with 11 bases in the middle. This CDR3 is 13 amino acids long. CDR1 MRHNA and CDR2 SNTAGT come from the germline V gene. CDR3 region: CASSDSETGQQFF. CDR3 coding DNA: TGTGCCAGCAGTGACTCTGAAACAGGGCAGCAGTTCTTC.

J is TRBJ1-1 and V is TRBV29-1; TRBD1 might be the D (5 bases). Germline V gives CDR1 SQVTM, CDR2 ANQGSEA. The CDR3 totals 11 residues. For the CDR3, the DNA is TGCAGTCTTCGGGGGGACACTGAAGCTTTCTTT. This translates into CSLRGDTEAFF.

A note on this clone: The junction departs from the called germline gene at one end, perhaps through a read error. The V gene is TRBV28, the J gene TRBJ2-1, with 9 bases identical to TRBD1. This CDR3 is 12 amino acids long. Germline CDR1 MDHEN, CDR2 SYDVKM. CDR3 in amino acids: CASRRDRDRALF. DNA of the CDR3: TGTGCCAGCAGGCGGGACAGGGATCGGGCGCTCTTC.

This chain connects TRBV5-4 to TRBJ2-3; TRBD1 is a possible D gene (6 bases). In germline, CDR1 is SGHNT, CDR2 YYREEE (reference sequence). This CDR3 region has 14 residues. V was trimmed by 2 bases and J by 4 bases, leaving 11 bases between them. The CDR3 reads CASSLQGPSDTQYF. CDR3 nucleotide sequence: TGTGCCAGCAGCTTACAGGGCCCGTCAGATACGCAGTATTTT.

This rearrangement joins TRBV19 to TRBJ1-1, with a possible D match to TRBD1 (6 bases). The CDR3 extends over 14 amino acids. Trimming stripped 2 bases from V and 1 base from J, with 8 bases between. The V gene's germline CDR1 is LNHDA and CDR2 SQIVND (reference sequence). The CDR3 here is CASSIKQGNTEAFF. The CDR3 coding sequence is TGTGCCAGTAGTATAAAACAGGGGAACACTGAAGCTTTCTTT.

J is TRBJ2-7 and V is TRBV15; a possible D gene is TRBD2 (6 bases). V was pared by 2 bases and J by 3 bases, with 14 bases between. The CDR3 runs to 15 residues. The germline CDR1 and CDR2 sequences are LNHNV and YYDKDF (reference sequence). The CDR3 region is CATSRLVTSNYEQYF. Written as DNA, the CDR3 is TGTGCCACCAGCAGACTAGTGACTAGTAACTACGAGCAGTACTTC.

This chain connects TRBV5-1 to TRBJ2-1, with 9 bases identical to TRBD2. Germline V gene sequence: CDR1 SGHRS, CDR2 YFSETQ. The CDR3 sequence is 15 residues long. J lost 10 bases, V lost 0 bases, and 8 bases had no gene match. DNA for the CDR3: TGCGCCAGCAGCTTGGTTTTAGCGGGAGAGCGGGAGCAGTTCTTC. Amino acids: CASSLVLAGEREQFF.

The genes are TRBV5-4 and TRBJ2-2, with 7 bases lining up with TRBD2. V trimming: 3 bases; J trimming: 1 base; junction bases outside the gene matches: 3. The CDR3 runs to 15 residues. The germline V gene encodes CDR1 SGHNT and CDR2 YYREEE (reference sequence). The CDR3 DNA reads TGTGCCAGCAGCTCTGAGCGGGGGAACACCGGGGAGCTGTTTTTT. It yields the protein CASSSERGNTGELFF.

The rearrangement uses TRBV9 and TRBJ2-7, with 9 bases that match TRBD1. This CDR3 is 13 amino acids long. CDR1 and CDR2 from the germline V gene are SGDLS and YYNGEE. With 6 bases clipped from V and 6 bases from J, the junction kept 7 bases outside the gene matches. CDR3 loop: CASTRDRVGEQYF. The CDR3 DNA reads as TGTGCCAGCACCAGGGACAGGGTGGGCGAGCAGTACTTC.

This clone has just one count. This chain links TRBV10-3 with TRBJ2-7, with TRBD1 as a possible D gene (5 bases). The germline gives CDR1 ENHRY, CDR2 SYGVKD. The CDR3 is 11 amino acids. V shed 8 bases and J shed 3 bases, with 8 bases lying between them. DNA for the CDR3: TGTGCCATCGGGGCCATCTACGAGCAGTACTTC. As protein: CAIGAIYEQYF.